The 20 T cell receptor beta chains below all came from one sample that was sequenced in a study of T cells after posttransplantation cyclophosphamide. The method was immunoSEQ multiplex PCR; TCRdb's version includes in-frame clones alone and lacks a portion of them. The table lists 40,000 to 60,000 clones, with no singletons. The sequenced sample was PBMCs. These receptors were collected from a man aged 35-49 years in good health, CMV-negative, and a related stem cell transplant donor.

This clone was picked up many times. The chain uses TRBV28 and TRBJ1-1, with unresolved D. CDR1 is MDHEN and CDR2 is SYDVKM in the germline V gene. The CDR3 has 14 residues. Trimming removed 5 bases at V and 1 base at J, with 11 bases between. The CDR3: CASSRPGWNTEAFF. The CDR3 nucleotides read TGTGCCAGCAGTCGGCCGGGGTGGAACACTGAAGCTTTCTTT.

This clone was seen many times. The genes are TRBV18 and TRBJ2-7; D may be TRBD2 (5 bases). The CDR3 contains 15 residues. Trimming stripped 3 bases from V and 0 bases from J, with 12 bases between. CDR1 and CDR2 from the germline V gene are KGHSH and LQKENI. As DNA, the CDR3 is TGTGCCAGCTCACCCTCACTAGAGAGCTCCTACGAGCAGTACTTC. It codes for CASSPSLESSYEQYF.

In its sample, this clone was seen many times. The V gene is TRBV18, the J gene TRBJ2-3; D perhaps matches TRBD2 (5 bases). CDR3 size: 14 residues. Looked up from germline, CDR1 is KGHSH and CDR2 is LQKENI. V lost 0 bases to trimming and J lost 4 bases, with 8 bases between them. As DNA, the CDR3 is TGTGCCAGCTCACCACCGAGCGGAGCAGATACGCAGTATTTT. It encodes CASSPPSGADTQYF.

This clone was seen ten or more times. This rearrangement joins TRBV7-9 to TRBJ2-5, with 8 bases matching TRBD2. V shed 2 bases and J 5 bases; nucleotides not matched to a gene: 4. Germline lookup yields CDR1 SEHNR and CDR2 FQNEAQ (reference sequence). The CDR3 covers 14 residues. This CDR3 is CASSLLSGGETQYF. The CDR3 DNA reads as TGTGCCAGCAGCTTATTGTCGGGGGGGGAGACCCAGTACTTC. Filled out from reference TRBV7-9 and TRBJ2-5, the complete variable domain reads DTGVSQNPRHKITKRGQNVTFRCDPISEHNRLYWYRQTLGQGPEFLTYFQNEAQLEKSRLLSDRFSAERPKGSFSTLEIQRTEQGDSAMYLCASSLLSGGETQYFGPGTRLLVL.

The table lists this clone with many counts. The genes are TRBV6-1 and TRBJ2-5; 8 nucleotides agree with TRBD1. Germline V gene data show CDR1 as MNHNS and CDR2 as SASEGT. The CDR3 sequence is 18 residues long. Trimming took 4 bases from V and 1 from J; bases not matched to a gene: 14. Here the CDR3 DNA reads TGTGCCAGCAGTGGGACAGGGACATCGATTCCGATCCAAGAGACCCAGTACTTC. Translating it yields CASSGTGTSIPIQETQYF.

This clone showed up many times. CDR3 in amino acids: CASSLRLAFGPQETQYF. CDR3 DNA: TGTGCCAGCAGCTTGAGGCTAGCTTTTGGCCCCCAAGAGACCCAGTACTTC. The J gene is TRBJ2-5, the V gene TRBV5-6; weak D call: TRBD2 (5 bases). Germline CDR1 and CDR2: SGHDT and YYEEEE. This CDR3 has 17 residues. V was trimmed by 1 base and J by 1 base, leaving 17 bases between them.

CDR3: CASSLPGLGGHEQYF. DNA for the CDR3: TGTGCCAGCAGCTTACCAGGCTTAGGGGGACACGAGCAGTACTTC. The V and J genes are TRBV7-2 and TRBJ2-5, with a possible D match to TRBD1 (6 bases). The J call may be wrong; the DNA end is better matched by TRBJ2-7. The CDR3 runs to 15 residues. CDR1 SGHTA and CDR2 FQGNSA come from the germline V gene.

The sample holds many counts of this clone. V and J are TRBV10-1 and TRBJ2-1; possibly TRBD2 for D (5 bases). Germline V gives CDR1 WNHNN, CDR2 SYGVQD (reference sequence). This CDR3 has 14 residues. V was cut by 6 bases and J by 9 bases, with 18 bases left in between. Here the CDR3 DNA reads TGCGCCAGCAGCCGAGACCCCACTAGGAGTGAGCAGTTCTTC. Amino acid sequence: CASSRDPTRSEQFF.

Ten or more counts support this clone. V is TRBV29-1 and J is TRBJ1-2; D is possibly TRBD1 (6 bases). Germline V gives CDR1 SQVTM, CDR2 ANQGSEA. The CDR3 sequence is 13 residues long. Deletions cut 5 bases from V and 5 bases from J, with 15 bases between. CDR3: CSVFVQGGYGYTF. CDR3 sequence (DNA): TGCAGCGTTTTCGTACAGGGCGGATATGGCTACACCTTC.

This clone was seen repeatedly, ten times or more. The chain links TRBV19 to TRBJ1-2; 9 nucleotides line up with TRBD1. In germline, CDR1 is LNHDA, CDR2 SQIVND (reference sequence). V dropped 6 bases and J dropped 5; count of bases not matched to a gene: 13. The CDR3 totals 16 residues. The CDR3 reads CASRTRTGDFNYGYTF. The CDR3 region has the DNA TGTGCCAGTAGAACCCGGACAGGGGATTTTAATTATGGCTACACCTTC.

Ten or more counts support this clone. J is TRBJ1-2 and V is TRBV4-3, with 8 bases that match TRBD1. Germline CDR1 reads LGHNA; CDR2 reads YSLEER. The CDR3 runs to 15 residues. Germline trimming cut 3 bases from V and 0 bases from J; bases unmatched to any gene: 3. The CDR3 is CASSQDRASNYGYTF. CDR3 nucleotide sequence: TGCGCCAGCAGCCAGGACAGGGCGTCTAACTATGGCTACACCTTC.

This clone was seen ten or more times. The rearrangement links TRBV11-3 to TRBJ2-1; 8 bases fit TRBD2. The CDR3 covers 15 residues. The germline gives CDR1 SGHNT, CDR2 YENEEA. Trimming took 0 bases from V and 10 from J; bases not matched to a gene: 8. The CDR3: CASSLETAGENEQFF. CDR3 bases: TGTGCCAGCAGCTTAGAAACAGCGGGAGAAAACGAGCAGTTCTTC.

This clone was counted at least ten times. The chain uses TRBV4-2 and TRBJ2-3; TRBD2 might be the D (5 bases). The CDR3 contains 17 residues. V lost 0 bases to trimming and J lost 2 bases, with 15 bases between them. CDR1 is LGHNA and CDR2 is YNFKEQ in the germline V gene. The CDR3 DNA sequence: TGTGCCAGCAGCCAAGAGGCGCAGCGGACGTCCACAGATACGCAGTATTTT. It yields the protein CASSQEAQRTSTDTQYF.

This clone was observed many times. The genes are TRBV15 and TRBJ2-1, with D hard to call. Germline V gene lookup returns CDR1 LNHNV and CDR2 YYDKDF (reference sequence). The CDR3 has 15 residues. The V end was cut by 0 bases, the J end by 5 bases, with 11 bases between. In DNA form, the CDR3 reads TGTGCCACCAGCAGAGAAGGAGCCCCCCACAATGAGCAGTTCTTC. It codes for CATSREGAPHNEQFF.

This clone was counted many times. The gene calls are TRBV2 and TRBJ1-3, with D possibly being TRBD1 (5 bases). V was clipped by 7 bases and J by 8 bases, with 12 bases between them. The CDR3 spans 12 residues. Germline CDR1 is SNHLY and CDR2 is FYNNEI. The CDR3 loop reads CASNEGVDTIYF. The CDR3 DNA reads TGTGCCAGCAACGAAGGGGTAGACACCATATATTTT.

This clone was picked up many times. This chain uses TRBV5-4 with TRBJ2-5; 7 bases line up with TRBD2. CDR3 length: 13 residues. After removal of 4 bases from V and 7 bases from J, the junction contained 7 bases not matched to a gene. Germline V gene data show CDR1 as SGHNT and CDR2 as YYREEE (reference sequence). In DNA form, the CDR3 reads TGTGCCAGCAGCCCCGGACTAGGAGGGACCCAGTACTTC. It codes for CASSPGLGGTQYF. Complete variable domain (other parts from reference TRBV5-4 and TRBJ2-5): ETGVTQSPTHLIKTRGQQVTLRCSSQSGHNTVSWYQQALGQGPQFIFQYYREEENGRGNFPPRFSGLQFPNYSSELNVNALELDDSALYLCASSPGLGGTQYFGPGTRLLVL.

At least ten counts were recorded for this clone. V gene TRBV7-8 combines with J gene TRBJ2-2; 7 bases align to TRBD1. This CDR3 is 15 amino acids long. V lost 4 bases to trimming and J lost 5 bases; unmatched junction nucleotides: 7. The germline gives CDR1 SGHVS, CDR2 FQNEAQ. CDR3 nucleotides: TGTGCCAGCAGCTCGCAGGGGGTATGGACCGGGGAGCTGTTTTTT. This sequence encodes CASSSQGVWTGELFF.

This clone has ten or more counts. This chain links TRBV11-2 with TRBJ1-2, with D perhaps TRBD1 (5 bases). This CDR3 comprises 13 residues. Trimming took 5 bases from V and 5 from J, leaving 12 bases between them. Germline CDR1 is SGHAT and CDR2 is FQNNGV. The CDR3 loop is CASSAGWGYGYTF. The DNA of the CDR3 is TGTGCCAGCAGCGCAGGGTGGGGATATGGCTACACCTTC.

The chain links TRBV6-6 to TRBJ2-1; D is possibly TRBD2 (6 bases). The CDR3 spans 12 residues. Trimming cost V 0 bases and J 12 bases, with 9 bases left between them. Germline lookup yields CDR1 MNHNY and CDR2 SVGAGI (reference sequence). The CDR3 DNA reads TGTGCCAGCAGTTACTCGGAGGGGAGGCAGTTCTTC. This sequence encodes CASSYSEGRQFF.

This clone was seen ten or more times. The chain is built from TRBV19 and TRBJ2-1; no reliable D call. V was trimmed by 3 bases and J by 5 bases, leaving 11 bases between them. This CDR3 has 14 amino acids. Germline lookup yields CDR1 LNHDA and CDR2 SQIVND (reference sequence). The DNA of the CDR3 is TGTGCCAGTAGTATCCAGGTGAATAACAATGAGCAGTTCTTC. Translating gives CASSIQVNNNEQFF.